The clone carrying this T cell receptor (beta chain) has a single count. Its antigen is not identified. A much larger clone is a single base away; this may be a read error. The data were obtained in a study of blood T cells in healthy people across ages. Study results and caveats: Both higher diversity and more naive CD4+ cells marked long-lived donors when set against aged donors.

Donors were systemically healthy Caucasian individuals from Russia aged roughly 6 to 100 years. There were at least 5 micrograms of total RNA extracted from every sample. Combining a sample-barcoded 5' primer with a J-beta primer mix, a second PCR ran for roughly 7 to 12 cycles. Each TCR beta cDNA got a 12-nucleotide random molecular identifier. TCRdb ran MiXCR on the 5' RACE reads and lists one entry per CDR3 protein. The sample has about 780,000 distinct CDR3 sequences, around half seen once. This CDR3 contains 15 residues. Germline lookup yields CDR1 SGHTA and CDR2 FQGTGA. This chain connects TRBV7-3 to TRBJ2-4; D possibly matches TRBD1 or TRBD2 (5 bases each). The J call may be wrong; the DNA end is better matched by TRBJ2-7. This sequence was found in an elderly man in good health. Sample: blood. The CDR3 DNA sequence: TGTGCCAGCAGCTCCACCCCTGGGACGGAATACGAGCAGTACTTC. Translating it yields CASSSTPGTEYEQYF.